What follows describes a single T cell receptor beta chain. Its antigen is not known. The CDR3 sequence is 13 residues long. Germline V gene data show CDR1 as DFQATT and CDR2 as SNEGSKA (reference sequence). Trimming cost V 2 bases and J 4 bases; bases outside gene matches: 3. The data belong to a study of early T cells in non-severe SARS-CoV-2 infection. Study results and limitations: Matches to VDJdb favored anti-spike CD8 responses and missed private and CD4 specificities.

TCRdb redid the calling of the 5' RACE reads with MiXCR, one entry per CDR3 protein. The data hold more than 80,000 distinct CDR3 sequences, with approximately 15% observed a single time. The J gene is TRBJ2-3, the V gene TRBV20-1; 7 positions match TRBD1. This TCR was recovered from an adult who was a healthcare worker with PCR-confirmed SARS-CoV-2 infection or an uninfected control (not recorded which). Specimen: whole blood. For the CDR3, the DNA is TGCAGTGCTAGACAGGGGGTGGCAGATACGCAGTATTTT. Translation: CSARQGVADTQYF.